In this sample, the clone carrying this TCR beta chain turned up a few times. Antigen: not known. This sample is part of a study of cytomegalovirus exposure and HLA in healthy donors. Study-wide points: A missense variant in DCLRE1C was later tied to TCR beta V- and J-gene trimming.

Use of 60 Vbeta and 13 Jbeta primers characterized the PCR. Profiling relied on immunoSEQ multiplex PCR, and the TCRdb table lists in-frame clones only, not all of them. Of approximately 170,000 clones listed, roughly 72% were seen once; the top ten hold roughly 1.6%. Germline lookup yields CDR1 SGHAT and CDR2 FQNNGV. Trimming shortened V by 4 bases and J by 4 bases, and 7 bases separated the two germline ends. The length of the CDR3 is 12 residues. The clonotype comes from a man in his forties in good health and CMV-seronegative. The genes are TRBV11-2 and TRBJ1-1, with D tentatively TRBD1 (5 bases). Sample: PBMCs. The CDR3 sequence is CASSYRGTEAFF. The CDR3 bases are TGTGCCAGCAGCTATAGGGGCACTGAAGCTTTCTTT.